The 27 T cell receptor beta chains listed next were all sequenced from one sample in a study of control samples from healthy donors and cancer patients. Libraries were prepared by immunoSEQ multiplex PCR; TCRdb keeps only in-frame clonotypes and omits some of them. The sample includes roughly 100,000 clones, 92% of them seen just once. Sequenced sample: blood. Receptor source: a woman between 18 and 29 years old in good health.

The chain carries TRBV4-1 and TRBJ1-1; possibly TRBD1 for D (5 bases). V lost 1 base to trimming and J lost 0 bases, with 6 bases between them. This CDR3 is 14 amino acids long. Looked up from germline, CDR1 is MGHRA and CDR2 is YSYEKL. As DNA, the CDR3 is TGCGCCAGCAGCCAAGGGACACTGAACACTGAAGCTTTCTTT. Its protein product is CASSQGTLNTEAFF.

The CDR3 DNA follows: TGTGCCAGCAGTTTCGACGGGCCGAATGAAAAACTGTTTTTT. Translated, it gives CASSFDGPNEKLFF. The rearrangement joins TRBV7-9 to TRBJ1-4; no clear D gene. CDR1 is SEHNR and CDR2 is FQNEAQ in the germline V gene (reference sequence). V was shortened by 6 bases and J by 5 bases, with 13 bases between the two germline ends. This CDR3 comprises 14 residues.

The chain carries TRBV15 and TRBJ2-1; 12 bases align to TRBD2. Germline V gene data show CDR1 as LNHNV and CDR2 as YYDKDF (reference sequence). V lost 8 bases and J lost 8; bases outside the gene matches: 7. The CDR3 extends over 14 amino acids. For the CDR3, the DNA is TGTGCCACCCTCCTAGCGGGGGGGCCTCATGAGCAGTTCTTC. Translating it yields CATLLAGGPHEQFF.

The chain recombines TRBV11-3 with TRBJ2-5; 7 nucleotides agree with TRBD1. The CDR3 length is 15 residues. After removal of 5 bases from V and 1 base from J, the junction contained 7 bases not matched to a gene. Germline V gene sequence: CDR1 SGHNT, CDR2 YENEEA. The CDR3 coding sequence is TGTGCCAGCAGCCCTAGCTGGACAGGCCAAGAGACCCAGTACTTC. Its protein product is CASSPSWTGQETQYF.

CDR3 DNA sequence: TGTGCCAGCAGCCTAGGACAGAGCTCCTACGAGCAGTACTTC. Residues: CASSLGQSSYEQYF. The gene calls are TRBV6-6 and TRBJ2-7, with D possibly matching TRBD1 (6 bases). Trimming left V 6 bases short and J 0 bases short, with 12 bases between. The germline V gene encodes CDR1 MNHNY and CDR2 SVGAGI (reference sequence). The CDR3 totals 14 residues.

This chain uses TRBV30 with TRBJ2-3; 10 bases are a match to TRBD2. The CDR3 is made up of 20 amino acids. Looked up from germline, CDR1 is GTSNPN and CDR2 is SVGIG (reference sequence). V was pared by 1 base and J by 2 bases, with 18 bases of the junction left unmatched. CDR3 region: CAWSAFQVAGGSRTTDTQYF. The CDR3 region has the DNA TGTGCCTGGAGTGCTTTCCAGGTAGCGGGGGGCTCCCGGACCACAGATACGCAGTATTTT.

This rearrangement joins TRBV6-6 to TRBJ1-1, with D maybe TRBD1 (6 bases). The CDR3 has 14 residues. Trimming pared 7 bases from V and 6 bases from J, leaving 18 bases between. Germline V gene sequence: CDR1 MNHNY, CDR2 SVGAGI (reference sequence). CDR3: CASTAGVARAEAFF. The CDR3 DNA reads TGTGCCAGCACGGCAGGGGTCGCTAGGGCTGAAGCTTTCTTT.

The chain has TRBV3-1 (or the pseudogene TRBV3-2) and TRBJ2-2, with D uncertain. Germline V lookup: CDR1 LGHDT, CDR2 YNNKEL (reference sequence). The V end lost 4 bases, the J end lost 7 bases, and 10 bases lay between the germline ends. CDR3 length: 13 amino acids. The CDR3 is CASSPPGSGELFF. Here the CDR3 DNA reads TGTGCCAGCAGCCCCCCCGGAAGCGGGGAGCTGTTTTTT.

CDR3 sequence reads: CASSQAVGDPNEKLFF. The CDR3 DNA reads TGTGCCAGCAGCCAAGCGGTTGGGGACCCGAATGAAAAACTGTTTTTT. J is TRBJ1-4 and V is TRBV4-2; a possible D gene is TRBD1 (5 bases). CDR3 size: 16 residues. The V end lost 1 base, the J end lost 5 bases, and 14 bases lay between the germline ends. Per germline, CDR1 LGHNA and CDR2 YNFKEQ.

The rearrangement links TRBV6-6 to TRBJ2-3; D unclear. Germline CDR1 reads MNHNY; CDR2 reads SVGAGI (reference sequence). The CDR3 runs to 13 residues. The V and J ends lost 7 bases and 0 bases respectively, with 8 bases between them. Here the CDR3 reads CASNDRSTDTQYF. CDR3 coding DNA: TGTGCCAGCAACGATAGAAGCACAGATACGCAGTATTTT.

The chain employs TRBV28 and TRBJ2-2, with D perhaps matching TRBD1 (5 bases). V dropped 6 bases and J dropped 6 bases, with 11 bases sitting between them. The CDR3 is made up of 13 amino acids. The germline V gene has CDR1 MDHEN and CDR2 SYDVKM. CDR3 in amino acids: CASRQGLAGELFF. CDR3 coding DNA: TGTGCCAGCAGGCAGGGTTTGGCCGGGGAGCTGTTTTTT.

J is TRBJ2-1 and V is TRBV5-1; D is possibly TRBD1 or TRBD2 (5 bases each). The CDR3 contains 15 residues. Trimming stripped 7 bases from V and 0 bases from J, with 14 bases between. The germline V gene encodes CDR1 SGHRS and CDR2 YFSETQ. As DNA, the CDR3 is TGCGCCAGCGCGTTAGGGACGGCCTCCTACAATGAGCAGTTCTTC. This gives the protein CASALGTASYNEQFF.

The CDR3, as DNA: TGTGCCAGCAGCTTATCGCTAGCGGGAGCAAATACGCAGTATTTT. Translated: CASSLSLAGANTQYF. This chain uses TRBV5-4 with TRBJ2-3; TRBD2 matches at 10 bases. Germline CDR1 reads SGHNT; CDR2 reads YYREEE (reference sequence). Trimming at V came to 2 bases and at J to 7 bases, leaving 7 bases not matched to a gene. The CDR3 consists of 15 residues.

V gene TRBV5-1 combines with J gene TRBJ2-5; TRBD1 aligns across 8 bases. The V gene end was trimmed by 2 bases and the J gene end by 5 bases; junction bases not matched to a gene: 8. The CDR3 totals 15 residues. CDR1 SGHRS and CDR2 YFSETQ come from the germline V gene. The CDR3: CASSLGQGGLETQYF. CDR3 nucleotides: TGCGCCAGCAGCTTAGGACAGGGCGGTTTGGAGACCCAGTACTTC.

The chain is built from TRBV5-1 and TRBJ2-7; D is unclear. The CDR3 runs 14 residues. V lost 0 bases, J lost 1 base, and 8 bases lay in between. Germline values: CDR1 SGHRS, CDR2 YFSETQ. CDR3 protein: CASSLGSDSYEQYF. The CDR3 DNA follows: TGCGCCAGCAGCTTGGGAAGCGATTCCTACGAGCAGTACTTC.

CDR3: CAWSPTAGGRGAEAFF. As DNA, the CDR3 is TGTGCCTGGAGTCCCACTGCGGGGGGCCGGGGTGCTGAAGCTTTCTTT. This chain links TRBV30 with TRBJ1-1, with D perhaps matching TRBD1 (6 bases). This CDR3 contains 16 residues. Germline loops: CDR1 GTSNPN, CDR2 SVGIG (reference sequence). Trimming shortened V by 2 bases and J by 6 bases, and 22 bases separated the two germline ends.

This chain links TRBV19 with TRBJ1-2; D gene ambiguous. The CDR3 spans 12 residues. Germline assignment: CDR1 LNHDA and CDR2 SQIVND (reference sequence). Between the trimmed V and J ends, which lost 5 bases and 3 bases, there was a span of 7 bases. The CDR3 reads CASSERDYGYTF. The DNA of the CDR3 is TGTGCCAGTAGTGAAAGAGACTATGGCTACACCTTC.

The chain links TRBV7-9 to TRBJ1-1, with D possibly matching TRBD1 (6 bases). V gave up 5 bases and J gave up 0 bases, with 10 bases separating them. The germline V gene has CDR1 SEHNR and CDR2 FQNEAQ (reference sequence). The CDR3 covers 14 residues. The CDR3 DNA sequence: TGTGCCAGCAGCGGAGGGGGAATGAACACTGAAGCTTTCTTT. Translated, it gives CASSGGGMNTEAFF.

This chain connects TRBV5-1 to TRBJ1-6; TRBD1 matches at 8 bases. The CDR3 runs to 15 residues. Germline V lookup: CDR1 SGHRS, CDR2 YFSETQ. J gave up 7 bases and V 3 bases, and 6 bases lay outside the gene matches. The CDR3 protein is CASSSGQGRNSPLHF. CDR3 bases: TGCGCCAGCAGCTCCGGACAGGGTCGGAATTCACCCCTCCACTTT. The variable domain in full, completed from reference TRBV5-1 and TRBJ1-6, reads KAGVTQTPRYLIKTRGQQVTLSCSPISGHRSVSWYQQTPGQGLQFLFEYFSETQRNKGNFPGRFSGRQFSNSRSEMNVSTLELGDSALYLCASSSGQGRNSPLHFGNGTRLTVT.

The rearrangement joins TRBV19 to TRBJ1-2; possibly TRBD1 for D (5 bases). This CDR3 spans 16 amino acids. Per germline, CDR1 LNHDA and CDR2 SQIVND (reference sequence). V lost 1 base to trimming and J lost 2 bases, with 14 bases between them. As DNA, the CDR3 is TGTGCCAGTAGTATAGGGGGTTCAGGGTTGAACTATGGCTACACCTTC. It encodes CASSIGGSGLNYGYTF.

The chain links TRBV19 to TRBJ1-1; D call uncertain. V was trimmed by 5 bases and J by 4 bases, leaving 14 bases between them. There are 14 residues in the CDR3. Germline V gene data show CDR1 as LNHDA and CDR2 as SQIVND (reference sequence). The CDR3 reads CASSPRAGSTEAFF. The CDR3 nucleotides read TGTGCCAGTAGTCCAAGGGCTGGGAGCACTGAAGCTTTCTTT.

This chain uses TRBV2 with TRBJ2-3; no firm D call. V was trimmed by 6 bases and J by 8 bases, leaving 15 bases between them. CDR3 length equals 13 residues. The germline gives CDR1 SNHLY, CDR2 FYNNEI. In nucleotides, the CDR3 is TGTGCCAGCAGCCCCCAAGATGACGTTACGCAGTATTTT. Protein product: CASSPQDDVTQYF.

CDR3 coding DNA: TGCAGCGTTGCGGCGACAGGGTTGGGGGAGCTGTTTTTT. Protein: CSVAATGLGELFF. The V call is TRBV29-1, the J call TRBJ2-2; 7 bases map to TRBD1. Germline V gene lookup returns CDR1 SQVTM and CDR2 ANQGSEA. Unmatched junction bases numbered 7, after V lost 4 bases and J lost 8 bases. The CDR3 is 13 amino acids.

The rearrangement joins TRBV7-6 to TRBJ1-5; no firm D call. This CDR3 has 15 residues. The germline CDR1 and CDR2 sequences are SGHVS and FNYEAQ. Between the trimmed V and J ends, which lost 5 bases and 0 bases, there was a span of 11 bases. CDR3 DNA sequence: TGTGCCAGCAGCCCATCCCCAGATAGCAATCAGCCCCAGCATTTT. Translated: CASSPSPDSNQPQHF.

The chain combines TRBV10-3 with TRBJ2-5, with D perhaps assigned TRBD1 or TRBD2 (5 bases each). This CDR3 has 12 amino acids. V lost 10 bases and J lost 5, with 14 bases in between. Germline V gene data show CDR1 as ENHRY and CDR2 as SYGVKD. CDR3 amino acids: CATALGDETQYF. CDR3 coding DNA: TGTGCCACTGCCCTGGGGGATGAGACCCAGTACTTC.

J is TRBJ1-2 and V is TRBV12-3 or TRBV12-4; D may be TRBD1 (5 bases). This CDR3 has 12 amino acids. The germline V and J ends were trimmed by 7 bases and 5 bases, with 11 bases remaining between them. In DNA form, the CDR3 reads TGTGCCAGCAACTTAGACAGATATGGCTACACCTTC. Residues: CASNLDRYGYTF.

The CDR3, as DNA: TGTGCCAGCAGCGAGGGACAGGGGTTGAGGATAAACACTGAAGCTTTCTTT. It is translated as CASSEGQGLRINTEAFF. The chain uses TRBV2 and TRBJ1-1, with 10 positions matching TRBD1. Germline CDR1 is SNHLY and CDR2 is FYNNEI. The CDR3 runs 17 residues. Trimming cost V 6 bases and J 2 bases; bases outside gene matches: 12.